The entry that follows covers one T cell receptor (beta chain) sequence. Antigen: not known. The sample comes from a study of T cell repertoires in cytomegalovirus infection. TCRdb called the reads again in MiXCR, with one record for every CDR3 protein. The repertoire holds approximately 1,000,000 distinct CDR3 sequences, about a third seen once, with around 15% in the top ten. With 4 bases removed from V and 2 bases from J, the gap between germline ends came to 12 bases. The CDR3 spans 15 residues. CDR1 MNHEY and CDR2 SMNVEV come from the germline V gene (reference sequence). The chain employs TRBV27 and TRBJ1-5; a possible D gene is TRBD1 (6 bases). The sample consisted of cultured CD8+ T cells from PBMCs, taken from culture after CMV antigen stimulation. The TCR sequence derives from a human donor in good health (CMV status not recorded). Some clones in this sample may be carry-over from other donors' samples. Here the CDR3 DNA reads TGTGCCAGCAGTTCCATCACAGGGCGCAATCAGCCCCAGCATTTT. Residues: CASSSITGRNQPQHF.